Each of the 17 T cell receptor beta chains below was sequenced from the same sample in a study of cytotoxic CD8 clonotypes in ibrutinib-treated CLL. The table came from immunoSEQ multiplex PCR; TCRdb's copy has only in-frame clones and leaves some out. In the table there are some 130,000 clones, 76% of which are singletons. The sample in question was PBMCs, obtained after 24 months of ibrutinib treatment. The receptors stem from a human donor with chronic lymphocytic leukemia.

The chain couples TRBV10-3 to TRBJ1-2; the D gene is possibly TRBD1 (5 bases). The CDR3 is 13 amino acids. Germline values: CDR1 ENHRY, CDR2 SYGVKD. Trimming took 3 bases from V and 3 from J, leaving 8 bases between them. DNA for the CDR3: TGTGCCATCAGTGAAGTCAGGGACTATGGCTACACCTTC. Protein sequence: CAISEVRDYGYTF.

Points on this clone: Other DNA sequences in the same sample also yield this CDR3. The V gene is TRBV6-5, the J gene TRBJ1-1; possible D gene TRBD1, 6 bases. Trimming took off 7 bases at V and 3 bases at J, with 6 bases between the two ends. The CDR3 sequence is 11 residues long. Germline V gene sequence: CDR1 MNHEY, CDR2 SVGAGI. CDR3 sequence: CASNRDTEAFF. CDR3 nucleotides: TGTGCCAGCAACAGGGACACTGAAGCTTTCTTT.

This clone has more than one count but fewer than ten. The CDR3 region is CASSPMDGSYEQYF. For the CDR3, the DNA is TGTGCCAGCTCACCGATGGACGGATCCTACGAGCAGTACTTC. The rearrangement joins TRBV18 to TRBJ2-7; D remains ambiguous. The V end lost 3 bases, the J end lost 1 base, and 10 bases lay between the germline ends. The CDR3 consists of 14 residues. Per the germline V gene, CDR1 is KGHSH and CDR2 is LQKENI.

This clone was picked up one time. The chain has TRBV28 and TRBJ2-7; 11 positions agree with TRBD2. V lost 6 bases to trimming and J lost 2 bases; unmatched junction nucleotides: 12. Looked up from germline, CDR1 is MDHEN and CDR2 is SYDVKM. The CDR3 covers 17 residues. CDR3 DNA: TGTGCCAGCAGCCCCCCCCTACTAGCGGGGGCCACCTACGAGCAGTACTTC. Encoded protein: CASSPPLLAGATYEQYF.

The chain has TRBV6-1 and TRBJ1-5, with D perhaps matching TRBD1 (6 bases). Trimming stripped 6 bases from V and 6 bases from J, with 18 bases between. The CDR3 is made up of 15 amino acids. Germline values: CDR1 MNHNS, CDR2 SASEGT. CDR3 residues: CASSTSGQKGQPQHF. The DNA for the CDR3 is TGTGCCAGCAGCACCTCGGGACAAAAGGGTCAGCCCCAGCATTTT.

The chain employs TRBV11-2 and TRBJ2-3, with D tentatively TRBD1 (6 bases). The CDR3 runs to 15 residues. Trimming stripped 5 bases from V and 6 bases from J, with 18 bases between. CDR1 and CDR2 (germline): SGHAT, FQNNGV. This CDR3 is CASSPRTAGADTQYF. The CDR3 DNA reads TGTGCCAGCAGCCCCCGGACAGCCGGGGCGGATACGCAGTATTTT.

V gene TRBV2 combines with J gene TRBJ2-7, with D perhaps TRBD1 (5 bases). CDR3 length equals 14 residues. The germline gives CDR1 SNHLY, CDR2 FYNNEI. V dropped 5 bases and J dropped 3 bases, with 14 bases sitting between them. The CDR3 sequence: CASSSDSSRYEQYF. In DNA form, the CDR3 reads TGTGCCAGCAGTTCCGACAGCTCCCGCTACGAGCAGTACTTC.

The rearrangement uses TRBV18 and TRBJ1-6; 8 bases are shared with TRBD1. The CDR3 covers 15 residues. The germline gives CDR1 KGHSH, CDR2 LQKENI. Trimming cost V 4 bases and J 10 bases; bases outside gene matches: 9. The CDR3 region has the DNA TGTGCCAGCTCACAGGAGACAGGGGTTGGCTCACCCCTCCACTTT. Translating it yields CASSQETGVGSPLHF.

The chain employs TRBV5-1 and TRBJ2-7; D unclear. The CDR3 has 11 amino acids. Germline loops: CDR1 SGHRS, CDR2 YFSETQ. Trimming shortened V by 4 bases and J by 2 bases, and 4 bases separated the two germline ends. CDR3 sequence (DNA): TGCGCCAGCAGCGGTACCTACGAGCAGTACTTC. Residues: CASSGTYEQYF.

This CDR3 is CASSQDSSYEQYF. The CDR3 DNA is TGCGCCAGCAGCCAAGATAGCTCCTACGAGCAGTACTTC. This sequence joins TRBV4-1 and TRBJ2-7; D call uncertain. Germline loops: CDR1 MGHRA, CDR2 YSYEKL. CDR3 length equals 13 residues. Trimming removed 0 bases from V and 0 bases from J, with 3 bases in between.

The chain uses TRBV19 and TRBJ2-3, with D maybe TRBD1 (6 bases). This CDR3 comprises 14 residues. Trimming removed 6 bases from V and 2 bases from J, with 12 bases in between. The germline gives CDR1 LNHDA, CDR2 SQIVND (reference sequence). CDR3 in amino acids: CASRETGFTDTQYF. Here the CDR3 DNA reads TGTGCCAGTAGAGAGACAGGTTTCACAGATACGCAGTATTTT.

The rearrangement links TRBV6-6 to TRBJ1-3, with D unresolved. Between the trimmed V and J ends, which lost 7 bases and 2 bases, there was a span of 15 bases. CDR1 is MNHNY, CDR2 SVGAGI, per germline (reference sequence). The CDR3 has 15 amino acids. The CDR3: CASTLRGSAGNTIYF. CDR3 sequence (DNA): TGTGCCAGCACCCTTCGGGGTAGTGCTGGAAACACCATATATTTT.

This clone was found once. The chain carries TRBV15 and TRBJ2-3; 7 bases match TRBD2. The V and J ends lost 1 base and 6 bases, in that order; junction bases with no gene match: 13. There are 17 residues in the CDR3. Germline CDR1 reads LNHNV; CDR2 reads YYDKDF (reference sequence). CDR3: CATSRGESAGVADTQYF. The CDR3 bases are TGTGCCACCAGCAGAGGAGAGTCGGCGGGAGTGGCGGATACGCAGTATTTT.

The J gene is TRBJ2-5, the V gene TRBV19, with 13 nucleotides matching TRBD2. CDR3 length: 16 residues. Germline V lookup: CDR1 LNHDA, CDR2 SQIVND (reference sequence). J gave up 5 bases and V 4 bases, and 7 bases lay outside the gene matches. The CDR3 sequence: CASSTRLAGGEETQYF. The CDR3 DNA follows: TGTGCCAGTAGTACGCGACTAGCGGGAGGTGAGGAGACCCAGTACTTC.

The table lists this clone with a count of one. DNA for the CDR3: TGTGCCAGCAGTTACGGCCTAGCGGGAGGTGAGCAGTTCTTC. Protein: CASSYGLAGGEQFF. V gene TRBV6-5 combines with J gene TRBJ2-1; 11 bases are a match to TRBD2. The J segment lost 9 bases and the V segment lost 2 bases, leaving 3 bases of the junction unmatched. CDR1 MNHEY and CDR2 SVGAGI come from the germline V gene. CDR3 length: 14 residues.

This clone was observed a few times. V gene TRBV6-6 combines with J gene TRBJ1-2, with 12 bases that match TRBD1. J gave up 8 bases and V 6 bases, and 13 bases lay outside the gene matches. Germline CDR1 MNHNY, CDR2 SVGAGI (reference sequence). CDR3 length: 16 residues. The CDR3 DNA is TGTGCCAGCAGCGACCCCCCCGGGACAGGGGGCTGGGGCTACACCTTC. Residues: CASSDPPGTGGWGYTF.

This clone was found a few times. This rearrangement joins TRBV4-3 to TRBJ2-5; D ambiguous. The germline CDR1 and CDR2 sequences are LGHNA and YSLEER. This CDR3 has 14 residues. V gave up 8 bases and J gave up 0 bases, with 13 bases separating them. The CDR3 bases are TGCGCCAGCGAGTGCAACCAGTACCAAGAGACCCAGTACTTC. This translates into CASECNQYQETQYF.